The 25 T cell receptor beta chains below all came from one sample that was sequenced in a study of cytomegalovirus exposure and HLA in healthy donors. It was with 60 Vbeta and 13 Jbeta primers that the PCR ran. The repertoire was sequenced with immunoSEQ multiplex PCR; TCRdb's copy has only in-frame clones and lacks some. Of more than 95,000 clones detected, 65% to 80% appear once; the ten largest clones hold over 12%. Sequences were obtained from PBMCs. The receptors here all came from a woman between 70 and 85 years old in good health and CMV-seropositive.

This clone is a singleton in its sample. V is TRBV7-9 and J is TRBJ2-7; the D gene is possibly TRBD2 (7 bases). Germline CDR1 is SEHNR and CDR2 is FQNEAQ (reference sequence). The CDR3 runs 13 residues. Trimming removed 1 base from V and 6 bases from J, with 10 bases in between. CDR3 in amino acids: CASSLVRGGEQYF. CDR3 coding DNA: TGTGCCAGCAGCTTAGTAAGGGGGGGCGAGCAGTACTTC.

This clone was counted between two and nine times. The genes are TRBV4-1 and TRBJ1-1, with unresolved D. The CDR3 runs to 20 residues. The V end lost 4 bases, the J end lost 7 bases, and 34 bases lay between the germline ends. The germline V gene has CDR1 MGHRA and CDR2 YSYEKL. In nucleotides, the CDR3 is TGCGCCAGCAGCCGGCGAGCGAGCGAACTCAGCGGGAGCTCCTTTTTTGAAGCTTTCTTT. Protein product: CASSRRASELSGSSFFEAFF.

The chain has TRBV10-2 and TRBJ2-7, with D possibly being TRBD2 (6 bases). Germline V gene data show CDR1 as WSHSY and CDR2 as SAAADI. Trimming pared 4 bases from V and 0 bases from J, leaving 10 bases between. The CDR3 consists of 14 residues. CDR3 region: CASSAGVASYEQYF. CDR3 sequence (DNA): TGCGCCAGCAGTGCGGGAGTTGCCTCCTACGAGCAGTACTTC.

There are a few counts of this clone. The chain has TRBV6-5 and TRBJ2-2; 9 bases match TRBD1. Looked up from germline, CDR1 is MNHEY and CDR2 is SVGAGI. The J segment lost 1 base and the V segment lost 6 bases, leaving 3 bases of the junction unmatched. This CDR3 contains 15 residues. CDR3 DNA: TGTGCCAGCAGAAGACAGGGGGAGAACACCGGGGAGCTGTTTTTT. The encoded protein is CASRRQGENTGELFF.

CDR3: CASSISSANYGYTF. CDR3 sequence (DNA): TGCGCCAGCAGTATCAGCAGCGCTAACTATGGCTACACCTTC. This chain joins TRBV10-2 and TRBJ1-2; the D is unclear. CDR3 length equals 14 residues. The V gene's germline CDR1 is WSHSY and CDR2 SAAADI. Trimming pared 5 bases from V and 0 bases from J, leaving 10 bases between.

The chain employs TRBV10-3 and TRBJ2-5, with 8 positions matching TRBD2. Germline V gives CDR1 ENHRY, CDR2 SYGVKD. The CDR3 contains 15 residues. After removal of 5 bases from V and 0 bases from J, the junction contained 5 bases not matched to a gene. The CDR3 region is CAISSGSGYQETQYF. CDR3 nucleotide sequence: TGTGCCATCAGTAGCGGGAGTGGGTACCAAGAGACCCAGTACTTC.

The chain couples TRBV6-1 to TRBJ2-7; D is unresolved. CDR3 length: 12 residues. CDR1 and CDR2 from the germline V gene are MNHNS and SASEGT. The germline V and J ends were trimmed by 7 bases and 3 bases, with 10 bases remaining between them. The CDR3 sequence is CASTPPGYEQYF. The CDR3 bases are TGTGCCAGCACGCCCCCAGGCTACGAGCAGTACTTC.

The chain uses TRBV5-1 and TRBJ2-3; D possibly corresponds to TRBD1 (6 bases). Between the trimmed V and J ends, which lost 4 bases and 2 bases, there was a span of 11 bases. This CDR3 contains 14 residues. Germline V CDR1 and CDR2: SGHRS, YFSETQ. The CDR3 nucleotides are TGCGCCAGCAGCATCCGGGACAACACAGATACGCAGTATTTT. This codes for CASSIRDNTDTQYF.

V usage is TRBV15 and J usage is TRBJ2-5; a weak D match, TRBD1 (5 bases). CDR1 and CDR2 (germline): LNHNV, YYDKDF (reference sequence). Trimming left V 4 bases short and J 5 bases short, with 11 bases between. This CDR3 is built from 13 residues. DNA of the CDR3: TGTGCCACCAGCACAGGGTTTTGGGAGACCCAGTACTTC. Encoded protein: CATSTGFWETQYF.

This rearrangement joins TRBV7-9 to TRBJ2-2; D perhaps matches TRBD1 (6 bases). The CDR3 contains 13 residues. V was shortened by 4 bases and J by 7 bases, with 10 bases between the two germline ends. Germline V gives CDR1 SEHNR, CDR2 FQNEAQ (reference sequence). This CDR3 is CASSYRVLGELFF. The CDR3 DNA is TGTGCCAGCAGCTACAGGGTACTCGGGGAGCTGTTTTTT.

The rearrangement uses TRBV7-8 and TRBJ2-7, with 7 bases aligning to TRBD1. Germline CDR1 reads SGHVS; CDR2 reads FQNEAQ. Germline trimming cut 1 base from V and 3 bases from J; bases unmatched to any gene: 3. The CDR3 spans 14 residues. The CDR3 sequence is CASSLGDSIYEQYF. The CDR3 DNA follows: TGTGCCAGCAGCTTAGGGGACAGTATCTACGAGCAGTACTTC.

This chain joins TRBV18 and TRBJ2-7, with D unresolved. The V gene lost 6 bases and the J gene lost 0 bases, with 12 bases spanning the gap. The length of the CDR3 is 14 residues. Germline values: CDR1 KGHSH, CDR2 LQKENI. The CDR3 loop reads CASSETRSSYEQYF. The CDR3 DNA follows: TGTGCCAGCTCGGAGACCCGGAGCTCCTACGAGCAGTACTTC. The full variable domain, with the rest looked up from reference TRBV18 and TRBJ2-7, is NAGVMQNPRHLVRRRGQEARLRCSPMKGHSHVYWYRQLPEEGLKFMVYLQKENIIDESGMPKERFSAEFPKEGPSILRIQQVVRGDSAAYFCASSETRSSYEQYFGPGTRLTVT.

This chain connects TRBV10-1 to TRBJ2-7; the D is unclear. V was cut by 2 bases and J by 0 bases, with 8 bases left in between. The CDR3 length is 14 residues. The germline V gene encodes CDR1 WNHNN and CDR2 SYGVQD (reference sequence). DNA of the CDR3: TGCGCCAGCAGTGAGGACTCGAGCTCCTACGAGCAGTACTTC. Translated: CASSEDSSSYEQYF.

The V and J genes are TRBV7-3 and TRBJ1-1; tentative D call: TRBD1 (6 bases). Germline assignment: CDR1 SGHTA and CDR2 FQGTGA. The V end was cut by 1 base, the J end by 5 bases, with 20 bases between. The CDR3 extends over 17 amino acids. This chain's CDR3 is CASSLNRTAGLLTEAFF. In DNA form, the CDR3 reads TGTGCCAGCAGCTTAAATAGGACAGCTGGATTACTTACTGAAGCTTTCTTT.

V is TRBV9 and J is TRBJ2-5; D may be TRBD2 (6 bases). V gave up 0 bases and J gave up 5 bases, with 17 bases separating them. The CDR3 runs to 16 residues. CDR1 and CDR2 (germline): SGDLS, YYNGEE. CDR3 DNA: TGTGCCAGCAGCGTAGAGGTTAGCGGAACGGCGGAGACCCAGTACTTC. This gives the protein CASSVEVSGTAETQYF.

V is TRBV7-2 and J is TRBJ1-3; D is perhaps TRBD1 (6 bases). The length of the CDR3 is 15 residues. The V end lost 6 bases, the J end lost 1 base, and 13 bases lay between the germline ends. Germline V gene data show CDR1 as SGHTA and CDR2 as FQGNSA. CDR3 nucleotide sequence: TGTGCCAGCAGATCGGACGGGACATCTGGAAACACCATATATTTT. Its protein is CASRSDGTSGNTIYF.

This chain joins TRBV5-6 and TRBJ2-7, with TRBD2 matching 11 bases. V lost 5 bases, J lost 3 bases, and 7 bases stayed unmatched. CDR3 length: 15 amino acids. Germline CDR1 and CDR2: SGHDT and YYEEEE. The DNA of the CDR3 is TGTGCCAGCAGTTCCACTAGCGGGAGTCTCTACGAGCAGTACTTC. This gives the protein CASSSTSGSLYEQYF. Full variable domain (missing parts from reference TRBV5-6 and TRBJ2-7): DAGVTQSPTHLIKTRGQQVTLRCSPKSGHDTVSWYQQALGQGPQFIFQYYEEEERQRGNFPDRFSGHQFPNYSSELNVNALLLGDSALYLCASSSTSGSLYEQYFGPGTRLTVT.

The chain carries TRBV7-2 and TRBJ2-4, with D hard to call. CDR1 and CDR2 from the germline V gene are SGHTA and FQGNSA. The CDR3 consists of 12 residues. V lost 5 bases, J lost 8 bases, and 10 bases lay in between. This chain's CDR3 is CASSPVLDIQYF. CDR3 coding DNA: TGTGCCAGCAGCCCGGTCTTGGACATTCAGTACTTC.

This clone was counted between two and nine times. The chain combines TRBV18 with TRBJ2-5; 8 bases are shared with TRBD1. CDR3 size: 16 residues. The V gene end was trimmed by 4 bases and the J gene end by 5 bases; junction bases not matched to a gene: 12. In germline, CDR1 is KGHSH, CDR2 LQKENI. The CDR3 is CASSLGPGGPGETQYF. The CDR3 coding sequence is TGTGCCAGCTCACTCGGACCAGGGGGCCCTGGGGAGACCCAGTACTTC. The variable domain in full, with the rest retrieved from reference TRBV18 and TRBJ2-5, is NAGVMQNPRHLVRRRGQEARLRCSPMKGHSHVYWYRQLPEEGLKFMVYLQKENIIDESGMPKERFSAEFPKEGPSILRIQQVVRGDSAAYFCASSLGPGGPGETQYFGPGTRLLVL.

CDR3 sequence: CASSQEALGSISYEQYF. DNA for the CDR3: TGCGCCAGCAGCCAAGAGGCACTGGGCAGTATCTCCTACGAGCAGTACTTC. This sequence joins TRBV4-1 and TRBJ2-7, with D unclear. Germline V gene lookup returns CDR1 MGHRA and CDR2 YSYEKL. Trimming took 0 bases from V and 0 from J, leaving 15 bases between them. This CDR3 has 17 amino acids.

The chain links TRBV7-2 to TRBJ1-4; D unclear. The CDR3 extends over 17 amino acids. CDR1 and CDR2 from the germline V gene are SGHTA and FQGNSA. Between the trimmed V and J ends, which lost 2 bases and 5 bases, there was a span of 18 bases. CDR3 in amino acids: CASSLYWVGDSNEKLFF. The CDR3 DNA reads TGTGCCAGCAGCTTATATTGGGTCGGGGATTCCAATGAAAAACTGTTTTTT.

The V and J genes are TRBV6-5 and TRBJ2-7, with TRBD2 identical over 8 bases. V lost 5 bases to trimming and J lost 2 bases; unmatched junction nucleotides: 8. The CDR3 consists of 15 residues. From germline, CDR1 is MNHEY and CDR2 SVGAGI. CDR3 sequence reads: CASSKGLVPPYEQYF. As DNA, the CDR3 is TGTGCCAGCAGTAAGGGACTAGTCCCACCCTACGAGCAGTACTTC.

The chain is built from TRBV19 and TRBJ1-4, with 8 bases aligning to TRBD1. CDR1 is LNHDA and CDR2 is SQIVND in the germline V gene (reference sequence). V shed 3 bases, J shed 3 bases, and the junction held 9 bases outside the gene matches. The CDR3 has 17 residues. CDR3 bases: TGTGCCAGTAGTATGGGACAGGCCGTTTTGGCTAATGAAAAACTGTTTTTT. It specifies CASSMGQAVLANEKLFF.

A few counts support this clone. The chain recombines TRBV4-2 with TRBJ2-2, with 14 bases aligning to TRBD2. V was clipped by 4 bases and J by 7 bases; unmatched bases: 11. This CDR3 spans 18 amino acids. Germline CDR1 and CDR2: LGHNA and YNFKEQ. CDR3 amino acids: CASSPPRGTSGGFGELFF. The CDR3, as DNA: TGTGCCAGCAGCCCCCCCCGGGGGACTAGCGGGGGTTTCGGGGAGCTGTTTTTT.

V and J are TRBV10-2 and TRBJ2-5, with a possible D match to TRBD1 (6 bases). The V end was cut by 8 bases, the J end by 5 bases, with 9 bases between. The CDR3 contains 11 residues. The germline CDR1 and CDR2 sequences are WSHSY and SAAADI. The DNA of the CDR3 is TGCGCCAGCCGGACAGTCGAGACCCAGTACTTC. It encodes CASRTVETQYF.